These 18 T cell receptor beta chains came from one sample sequenced in a study of vaccination effects on CD4 cells after COVID-19. No antigen has been assigned to these receptors. Using viral peptide pools, the ViraFEST assay grew out antigen-specific CD4+ T cells prior to sequencing. Culturing for around ten days preceded CD4+ T cell isolation. It was two doses of either the BNT162b2 or mRNA-1273 vaccine that participants received. The repertoire was sequenced with immunoSEQ multiplex PCR; TCRdb's copy has only in-frame clones and lacks some. The sample yields about 29,000 clones, roughly 74% seen once. The material sequenced was CD4+ T cells from PBMCs cultured with HCoV-OC43 spike peptides, taken after COVID-19 vaccination. Subset denoted: HCoV-OC43 spike overlapping peptide pool stimulation. Receptors originate from a human donor who received a COVID-19 vaccine.

The chain uses TRBV5-1 and TRBJ1-4; TRBD1 matches 8 bases. Germline loops: CDR1 SGHRS, CDR2 YFSETQ. This CDR3 has 16 amino acids. V gave up 4 bases and J gave up 3 bases; unmatched junction bases: 8. CDR3 protein: CASSPRWTGPNEKLFF. CDR3 coding DNA: TGCGCCAGCAGCCCCCGATGGACAGGGCCTAATGAAAAACTGTTTTTT.

This chain uses TRBV6-5 with TRBJ2-5; 7 positions match TRBD2. Germline loops: CDR1 MNHEY, CDR2 SVGAGI. The trim removed 5 bases at V and 4 bases at J, leaving 4 bases unmatched. The CDR3 extends over 13 amino acids. The CDR3 spells CASSPLAAETQYF. Written as DNA, the CDR3 is TGTGCCAGCAGTCCTCTAGCGGCAGAGACCCAGTACTTC.

The CDR3 bases are TGCAGCGTTGGGACAACTAATGAAAAACTGTTTTTT. Its translation: CSVGTTNEKLFF. The chain recombines TRBV29-1 with TRBJ1-4; D gene uncertain. The CDR3 covers 12 residues. Trimming shortened V by 4 bases and J by 0 bases, and 3 bases separated the two germline ends. Germline loops: CDR1 SQVTM, CDR2 ANQGSEA.

J is TRBJ1-6 and V is TRBV3-1 (or the pseudogene TRBV3-2); D is possibly TRBD1 (6 bases). The CDR3 is made up of 14 amino acids. V was shortened by 4 bases and J by 10 bases, with 14 bases between the two germline ends. The germline CDR1 and CDR2 sequences are LGHDT and YNNKEL (reference sequence). CDR3 residues: CASSLQGIHSPLHF. Here the CDR3 DNA reads TGTGCCAGCAGCCTACAGGGAATACACTCACCCCTCCACTTT.

The chain links TRBV4-2 to TRBJ1-1; the D is unclear. The length of the CDR3 is 15 residues. V was cut by 0 bases and J by 7 bases, with 15 bases left in between. Germline CDR1 LGHNA, CDR2 YNFKEQ. CDR3 sequence reads: CASSQDWEGLVEAFF. The CDR3, as DNA: TGTGCCAGCAGCCAAGATTGGGAGGGATTAGTTGAAGCTTTCTTT.

A few counts support this clone. The CDR3 here is CASSLSGGNEQFF. CDR3 nucleotides: TGTGCCAGCAGTCTATCGGGAGGTAATGAGCAGTTCTTC. The chain carries TRBV25-1 and TRBJ2-1; 7 bases map to TRBD2. Trimming removed 5 bases from V and 7 bases from J; junction bases left unmatched: 5. This CDR3 is 13 amino acids long. The germline gives CDR1 MGHDK, CDR2 SYGVNS. Complete variable domain (other parts from reference TRBV25-1 and TRBJ2-1): EADIYQTPRYLVIGTGKKITLECSQTMGHDKMYWYQQDPGMELHLIHYSYGVNSTEKGDLSSESTVSRIRTEHFPLTLESARPSHTSQYLCASSLSGGNEQFFGPGTRLTVL.

This clone has only a few counts. The genes are TRBV7-9 and TRBJ2-2; 8 bases map to TRBD2. Trimming took 5 bases from V and 2 from J; bases not matched to a gene: 4. This CDR3 is 15 amino acids long. Germline V gene lookup returns CDR1 SEHNR and CDR2 FQNEAQ (reference sequence). The CDR3, as DNA: TGTGCCAGCAGCATCGGGGGGGACAACACCGGGGAGCTGTTTTTT. Amino acids: CASSIGGDNTGELFF.

The chain couples TRBV4-1 to TRBJ2-5; D is unresolved. The CDR3 sequence is 14 residues long. Germline lookup yields CDR1 MGHRA and CDR2 YSYEKL. Trimming shortened V by 5 bases and J by 2 bases, and 12 bases separated the two germline ends. The CDR3 nucleotides are TGCGCCAGCAGCGACCGGACCAATCAAGAGACCCAGTACTTC. Its translation is CASSDRTNQETQYF.

V and J are TRBV28 and TRBJ2-1; D is unclear. The CDR3 sequence is 13 residues long. Germline CDR1 MDHEN, CDR2 SYDVKM. Trimming stripped 7 bases from V and 10 bases from J, with 17 bases between. The CDR3 sequence: CASITTLGWEQFF. The DNA for the CDR3 is TGTGCCAGCATCACGACTTTAGGGTGGGAGCAGTTCTTC. Based on the CDR3 plus reference TRBV28 and TRBJ2-1, the full variable domain is DVKVTQSSRYLVKRTGEKVFLECVQDMDHENMFWYRQDPGLGLRLIYFSYDVKMKEKGDIPEGYSVSREKKERFSLILESASTNQTSMYLCASITTLGWEQFFGPGTRLTVL.

This clone occurred a few times. CDR3 nucleotide sequence: TGTGCCAGCAGCCAAGCAGGGAGAAGCAATCAGCCCCAGCATTTT. Protein product: CASSQAGRSNQPQHF. This sequence joins TRBV3-1 (or the pseudogene TRBV3-2) and TRBJ1-5; weak D call: TRBD1 (5 bases). The CDR3 extends over 15 amino acids. Germline CDR1 LGHDT, CDR2 YNNKEL (reference sequence). V was cut by 1 base and J by 1 base, with 8 bases left in between.

In its sample, this clone was seen a few times. This chain uses TRBV20-1 with TRBJ1-1; 8 nucleotides align to TRBD1. Germline V CDR1 and CDR2: DFQATT, SNEGSKA (reference sequence). V shed 3 bases, J shed 3 bases, and the junction held 18 bases outside the gene matches. This CDR3 is 18 amino acids long. The CDR3 sequence: CSASSQGAWGRRDTEAFF. The CDR3 DNA sequence: TGCAGTGCTAGTTCCCAGGGGGCGTGGGGCCGTAGGGACACTGAAGCTTTCTTT.

In its sample, this clone was seen a few times. The chain combines TRBV6-4 with TRBJ1-2, with a tentative D call TRBD1 (5 bases). Per the germline V gene, CDR1 is MRHNA and CDR2 is SNTAGT. V was pared by 6 bases and J by 0 bases, with 11 bases between. The CDR3 has 14 residues. The CDR3 is CASSLQAANYGYTF. As DNA, the CDR3 is TGTGCCAGCAGCTTACAGGCCGCTAACTATGGCTACACCTTC.

The chain uses TRBV4-1 and TRBJ2-1; D call uncertain. The V gene lost 1 base and the J gene lost 6 bases, with 10 bases spanning the gap. This CDR3 is 14 amino acids long. Per the germline V gene, CDR1 is MGHRA and CDR2 is YSYEKL. The CDR3 DNA reads TGCGCCAGCAGCCAAGGCTGGTATTCCAATGAGCAGTTCTTC. It encodes CASSQGWYSNEQFF.

The J gene is TRBJ2-1, the V gene TRBV7-2; D perhaps matches TRBD2 (6 bases). The CDR3 consists of 16 residues. Germline V gene sequence: CDR1 SGHTA, CDR2 FQGNSA. V was shortened by 3 bases and J by 9 bases, with 21 bases between the two germline ends. The CDR3 coding sequence is TGTGCCAGCAGCTTTGTTTATGGAGGCGGGGAATTTGAGCAGTTCTTC. Translating it yields CASSFVYGGGEFEQFF.

The table lists this clone with a few counts. CDR3 nucleotide sequence: TGTGCCAGCAGTGAAGCGGGTGGGACAGTTGGCTACACCTTC. This translates into CASSEAGGTVGYTF. The chain recombines TRBV6-1 with TRBJ1-2; 7 bases line up with TRBD1. Germline trimming cut 0 bases from V and 7 bases from J; bases unmatched to any gene: 5. The CDR3 has 14 amino acids. Germline V gives CDR1 MNHNS, CDR2 SASEGT.

By sample fraction, this clone is medium-sized (0.01 to 0.1%). The J gene is TRBJ2-3, the V gene TRBV6-4; TRBD2 aligns across 8 bases. V dropped 6 bases and J dropped 6; count of bases not matched to a gene: 8. The CDR3 has 14 amino acids. From germline, CDR1 is MRHNA and CDR2 SNTAGT. The CDR3 region is CASSLGTRSDTQYF. CDR3 DNA sequence: TGTGCCAGCAGCTTGGGGACTAGAAGTGATACGCAGTATTTT.

This clone is judged medium-sized. Here the CDR3 reads CASSPTSGRAPEQFF. DNA for the CDR3: TGTGCCAGCAGCCCGACTAGCGGGAGGGCCCCTGAGCAGTTCTTC. The rearrangement links TRBV5-4 to TRBJ2-1; 14 bases agree with TRBD2. The CDR3 length is 15 residues. CDR1 and CDR2 (germline): SGHNT, YYREEE (reference sequence). Trimming at V came to 4 bases and at J to 9 bases, leaving 6 bases not matched to a gene.

J is TRBJ1-5 and V is TRBV2, with D perhaps matching TRBD1 (5 bases). V shed 6 bases and J shed 6 bases, with 18 bases lying between them. CDR3 length: 15 amino acids. Germline V gene lookup returns CDR1 SNHLY and CDR2 FYNNEI. The CDR3 loop reads CASSHGGSEGQPQHF. The CDR3, as DNA: TGTGCCAGCAGCCATGGGGGGTCTGAGGGTCAGCCCCAGCATTTT.